The 12 T cell receptor beta chains reported below all come from one sample, sequenced in a study of blood T cell repertoires in COVID-19. The protocol was immunoSEQ multiplex PCR, while the TCRdb copy is restricted to in-frame clones and leaves out a portion. The data contain about 280,000 clones, around 89% of them singletons. Sequencing was carried out using PBMCs or T cells enriched from blood (not recorded which). These TCRs come from a woman in her 30s with acute COVID-19.

This clone was detected only once. The chain combines TRBV30 with TRBJ1-1; D might be TRBD1 (6 bases). The CDR3 is 13 amino acids. With 4 bases removed from V and 6 bases from J, the gap between germline ends came to 15 bases. From germline, CDR1 is GTSNPN and CDR2 SVGIG (reference sequence). This chain's CDR3 is CAWTQLRGSEAFF. DNA of the CDR3: TGTGCCTGGACCCAGCTAAGGGGGTCTGAAGCTTTCTTT.

This sequence joins TRBV2 and TRBJ2-4; 11 nucleotides agree with TRBD2. The CDR3 is 16 amino acids. V was pared by 3 bases and J by 6 bases, with 7 bases of the junction left unmatched. Germline V gene data show CDR1 as SNHLY and CDR2 as FYNNEI. Here the CDR3 reads CASSESVGLAGNIQYF. The CDR3 DNA sequence: TGTGCCAGCAGTGAGTCAGTAGGACTAGCGGGAAACATTCAGTACTTC.

The chain joins TRBV7-8 to TRBJ2-1, with D unresolved. Germline V gives CDR1 SGHVS, CDR2 FQNEAQ. There are 12 residues in the CDR3. The germline V and J ends were trimmed by 5 bases and 7 bases, with 9 bases remaining between them. Here the CDR3 DNA reads TGTGCCAGCAGCCCCCATCATAATGAGCAGTTCTTC. Translation gives CASSPHHNEQFF.

The genes are TRBV5-1 and TRBJ2-3; D might be TRBD2 (5 bases). Trimming pared 4 bases from V and 2 bases from J, leaving 11 bases between. This CDR3 spans 14 amino acids. Looked up from germline, CDR1 is SGHRS and CDR2 is YFSETQ. The CDR3 DNA reads as TGCGCCAGCAGCCTAGACGGGGTCACAGATACGCAGTATTTT. Translation: CASSLDGVTDTQYF. The full variable domain, in which reference TRBV5-1 and TRBJ2-3 provide the parts outside the CDR3, is KAGVTQTPRYLIKTRGQQVTLSCSPISGHRSVSWYQQTPGQGLQFLFEYFSETQRNKGNFPGRFSGRQFSNSRSEMNVSTLELGDSALYLCASSLDGVTDTQYFGPGTRLTVL.

CDR3 amino acids: CASSPLQDSYEQYF. CDR3 DNA sequence: TGTGCCAGCAGCCCATTACAGGACTCCTACGAGCAGTACTTC. The chain couples TRBV7-8 to TRBJ2-7; maybe TRBD1 (5 bases). Germline V lookup: CDR1 SGHVS, CDR2 FQNEAQ. This CDR3 contains 14 residues. Deletions cut 5 bases from V and 0 bases from J, with 11 bases between.

The chain is built from TRBV27 and TRBJ1-5; 7 nucleotides align to TRBD1. Germline CDR1 MNHEY, CDR2 SMNVEV (reference sequence). J was trimmed by 4 bases and V by 5 bases; bases with no gene match: 8. The length of the CDR3 is 15 residues. CDR3 in amino acids: CASSPMTGMNQPQHF. In nucleotides, the CDR3 is TGTGCCAGCAGTCCGATGACAGGGATGAATCAGCCCCAGCATTTT.

The chain links TRBV7-2 to TRBJ2-7; TRBD2 matches 11 bases. The CDR3 consists of 16 residues. The trim removed 6 bases at V and 0 bases at J, leaving 7 bases unmatched. Per germline, CDR1 SGHTA and CDR2 FQGNSA. The CDR3: CASSTGTSGSSYEQYF. The CDR3 nucleotides read TGTGCCAGCAGTACCGGGACTAGCGGAAGCTCCTACGAGCAGTACTTC.

The genes are TRBV30 and TRBJ1-2; D may be TRBD1 (6 bases). The CDR3 is made up of 14 amino acids. Germline assignment: CDR1 GTSNPN and CDR2 SVGIG (reference sequence). Trimming pared 2 bases from V and 2 bases from J, leaving 12 bases between. CDR3 nucleotides: TGTGCCTGGAGTCGTAGGACAGCAAACTATGGCTACACCTTC. As protein: CAWSRRTANYGYTF.

The rearrangement joins TRBV29-1 to TRBJ1-2; the match to TRBD1 covers 7 bases. The germline V gene has CDR1 SQVTM and CDR2 ANQGSEA. The CDR3 runs 14 residues. J lost 4 bases, V lost 0 bases, and 5 bases had no gene match. CDR3 nucleotide sequence: TGCAGCGTTGAAGATACAGGGGACGGCTATGGCTACACCTTC. This encodes CSVEDTGDGYGYTF.

The genes are TRBV2 and TRBJ2-7, with 9 bases that match TRBD2. The trim removed 3 bases at V and 5 bases at J, leaving 5 bases unmatched. CDR1 is SNHLY, CDR2 FYNNEI, per germline. The CDR3 spans 14 residues. CDR3 loop: CASSEREGLNEQYF. CDR3 in DNA: TGTGCCAGCAGTGAGCGGGAGGGCCTGAACGAGCAGTACTTC.

This chain joins TRBV7-2 and TRBJ2-1, with 8 bases aligning to TRBD2. Trimming removed 2 bases from V and 6 bases from J; junction bases left unmatched: 12. The CDR3 is 17 amino acids. Looked up from germline, CDR1 is SGHTA and CDR2 is FQGNSA. The CDR3 DNA reads as TGTGCCAGCAGCTTAATGCAGACTAGCGAGTTGTTCAATGAGCAGTTCTTC. Translating gives CASSLMQTSELFNEQFF.

J is TRBJ2-2 and V is TRBV18, with D tentatively TRBD2 (5 bases). Looked up from germline, CDR1 is KGHSH and CDR2 is LQKENI. Trimming removed 1 base at V and 3 bases at J, with 9 bases between. The CDR3 contains 15 residues. CDR3 nucleotide sequence: TGTGCCAGCTCACCACGGCGGGCCGACACCGGGGAGCTGTTTTTT. The encoded protein is CASSPRRADTGELFF.